Presented here are 6 T cell receptor beta chains from one specimen sequenced in a study of control samples from healthy donors and cancer patients. Assay used: immunoSEQ multiplex PCR; TCRdb lists only in-frame clones, some missing. The sample lists 120,000 or so clones; about nine tenths were seen once. Sequenced material: blood. All receptors derive from a man in his forties or fifties in good health.

This clone showed up just once. J is TRBJ2-7 and V is TRBV3-1 (or the pseudogene TRBV3-2), with D unresolved. CDR1 is LGHDT and CDR2 is YNNKEL in the germline V gene (reference sequence). This CDR3 comprises 13 residues. V was pared by 0 bases and J by 4 bases, with 7 bases between. This CDR3 is CASSQDVGYEQYF. Written as DNA, the CDR3 is TGTGCCAGCAGCCAAGACGTGGGTTACGAGCAGTACTTC.

In this sample, this clone turned up a few times. The gene calls are TRBV12-3 or TRBV12-4 and TRBJ2-1; D not certain. The CDR3 totals 12 residues. Trimming stripped 7 bases from V and 10 bases from J, with 14 bases between. CDR3 nucleotides: TGTGCCAGCACGTACTCCCGCCGGGAGCAGTTCTTC. Its translation is CASTYSRREQFF.

This chain connects TRBV24-1 to TRBJ2-3, with D possibly called TRBD1 or TRBD2 (5 bases each). CDR1 is KGHDR and CDR2 is SFDVKD in the germline V gene. The CDR3 is 16 amino acids. V lost 0 bases and J lost 3, with 12 bases in between. The CDR3 coding sequence is TGTGCCACCAGTGATTTGGAGGGGCCGGGGACAGATACGCAGTATTTT. It translates to CATSDLEGPGTDTQYF.

The chain joins TRBV6-2 or TRBV6-3 to TRBJ1-5; 8 bases map to TRBD1. V trimming: 5 bases; J trimming: 6 bases; junction bases outside the gene matches: 12. The CDR3 loop spans 16 amino acids. The germline CDR1 and CDR2 sequences are MNHEY and SVGEGT. CDR3 sequence reads: CASSQPGQAPRQPQHF. CDR3 DNA sequence: TGTGCCAGCAGTCAACCGGGACAGGCCCCTCGTCAGCCCCAGCATTTT.

The V call is TRBV5-6, the J call TRBJ2-7; 8 bases are a match to TRBD2. CDR1 is SGHDT, CDR2 YYEEEE, per germline. This CDR3 is 13 amino acids long. Losses at the gene ends were 3 bases for V and 3 bases for J; bases not matched to a gene: 2. CDR3 residues: CASSWAGGYEQYF. CDR3 nucleotides: TGTGCCAGCAGCTGGGCGGGGGGCTACGAGCAGTACTTC.

V and J are TRBV12-5 and TRBJ2-5; 8 positions match TRBD2. Germline trimming cut 7 bases from V and 4 bases from J; bases unmatched to any gene: 11. This CDR3 is 15 amino acids long. Germline lookup yields CDR1 LGHNT and CDR2 FRNRAP. The CDR3 sequence is CASALGLALGETQYF. The CDR3 DNA sequence: TGTGCTAGTGCCCTCGGACTAGCCCTGGGAGAGACCCAGTACTTC.